The present entry profiles one T cell receptor beta chain with its context. This clone's antigen is unknown. The record has no base qualities; no much larger clone is one base away. This record belongs to a study of cytomegalovirus exposure and HLA in healthy donors (dated by TCRdb to about 2017). For context, the study as a whole: An earlier analysis of under 600 of the donors reported 276 Gb of sequence data and around 110 million unique TCR beta sequences from 150 million to 200 million T cells. Because of strong linkage in the cohort, four or five DR-DQ haplotypes were treated as single units for association and clustering. Among about 410 genotyped donors of the cohort, an average of roughly 230,000 unique TCR beta nucleotide sequences was sequenced per donor, of which 15% to 20% were non-productive. Donor age, sex, ethnicity and CMV serostatus were compiled together with the repertoire data. Every discovery cohort repertoire had been produced on one sequencing platform. The number of donors typed differed by locus, with 629-630 for A, B, C, DRB1 and DQB1, more than 500 for DQA1, 600 to 610 for DPA1, and some 440 for DPB1. A later genetic analysis took genome-wide SNP genotypes for about 55% of the roughly 670 donors and used that subset as a discovery cohort. The genetic ancestry cluster associated with self-reported Caucasian donors included 81% of the roughly 410 genotyped donors. The later analysis used no new phenotypic data to find candidate immune exposures, relying instead on TCR beta sequences and their occurrence across donors. In a later analysis, previously published TCR beta repertoires from about 670 donors were re-analyzed and high-resolution HLA genotyping was added so that TCR occurrence patterns could be studied. An earlier analysis of a few hundred of the donors applied high-throughput TCR beta sequencing to assess whether each TCR beta V gene segment acted as functional or pseudogenic. The aim of the study was to test whether cataloging public T cell receptors could identify signatures of past pathogen exposure. Both class I and class II loci were covered by HLA typing, at four-digit resolution. A separate validation cohort of 100 to 150 different subjects was used in addition to the approximately 610-subject first cohort. An early release covering 550 to 650 HLA-typed donors comprised roughly 300 gigabases of sequencing data and 85 million or so unique TCR sequences. The study profiled the T cell repertoires of around 700 subjects by immunosequencing and related them to cytomegalovirus serostatus. The study combined high-throughput TCR immunosequencing, statistical association of individual TCRs with disease status, and machine learning to predict cytomegalovirus infection status. Points the paper makes about the study in general: The study gave a list of some 150 TCR beta chains associated with cytomegalovirus. A further reported finding was that TCR beta sequences accurately predicted the HLA-A and HLA-B alleles for most subjects in the first cohort. Compared with equally common non-associated chains, HLA-associated TCR beta chains in a later analysis were more clonally expanded and had lower generation probabilities. For the cohort, immune exposure information was limited to CMV serostatus. A few of the identified cytomegalovirus-associated TCR beta chains were confirmed in vitro to be specific for cytomegalovirus antigens. Because some donors lacked HLA typing at each locus, the association tests relied only on the typed subset. Correlated functional status among segregating V segments might reflect linkage disequilibrium, but an unknown experimental factor could not be ruled out. The earlier analysis of about 600 of the donors excluded approximately 17 rarely observed V segments, including chromosome 9 orphons, because counts were too low. According to a later genetic analysis, donors in an Asian-associated ancestry cluster had fewer N-insertions in productive TCRs than the approximately 700-donor mean. V-gene and J-gene trimming of TCR beta chains was associated with a missense DCLRE1C variant in a later genetic analysis, and the association was replicated in an independent cohort. The classifier was reported to diagnose cytomegalovirus status with high specificity and sensitivity in both the original cohort and the validation cohort. This cohort had only TCR beta chains sequenced, and the lack of alpha or paired-chain data limited which features could be detected. Most CMV-associated TCR beta chains appeared to be HLA-restricted in a later analysis, and the HLA associations seemed to be driven largely by CMV exposure. A group of highly shared sequence variants was considered likely to be a technical artifact of the sequencing pipeline. Across donors, most TCR sequences were observed very rarely, whereas some public TCRs were present in many individuals. Specific HLA alleles were associated with roughly 16,000 TCR beta sequences at a false discovery rate of 0.05 in a later analysis. A later analysis reported that several top co-occurrence clusters appeared linked to parvovirus B19, influenza, CMV and Epstein-Barr virus. Sequencing depth was assumed to be roughly uniform across donors in the presence/absence analyses, though that assumption may not hold. The authors suggested that the approach could potentially be generalized to other disease states and immunological phenotypes. In an earlier analysis of approximately 590 of the donors, most TCR beta V segments appeared in productive rearrangements about 87% or about 30% of the time, broadly matching IMGT annotations. In a later analysis, the rate of TCR association differed among HLA loci, with DRB1 alleles having the most associated TCRs and HLA-C alleles having the fewest. When HLA alleles, especially DR and DQ, strongly co-occurred, TCR associations were difficult to assign to individual alleles.

The cohort comprised more than 550 healthy bone marrow donors. Cohort members were all nominally healthy when sampled, although unrecorded immune exposures were likely present. The donor was CMV seropositive and belonged to the group of 270 or so seropositive cohort members. A peripheral blood sample was collected from each donor, and TCR beta sequencing was performed on peripheral blood mononuclear cells. The Qiagen DNeasy Blood Extraction Kit was used to extract genomic DNA from the blood cell samples. Library preparation was by the immunoSEQ multiplex PCR assay. The multiplex PCR relied on a mix of 60 forward primers for TCR Vbeta segments and 13 reverse primers for TCR Jbeta segments. Amplification of the CDR3 region of rearranged TCR beta genes was performed with a multiplex PCR assay on genomic DNA. The Illumina HiSeq System was used to sequence the amplified TCR beta libraries as 87-base-pair reads. From the authors' description of their analysis: A later analysis tallied 75 million to 95 million unique TCR beta chains across the 700 or so repertoires, and around 10 million of those chains were shared by two or more donors. A nearest-neighbor algorithm error-corrected the raw reads and collapsed the reads into unique sequences, merging closely related sequences to remove PCR and sequencing errors. CDR3 sequences were aligned to IMGT reference sequences to assign V, D and J gene segments. For a sequence to be retained, a match of at least six nucleotides was required to both a V gene segment and a J gene segment. A rearrangement counted as productive if the CDR3 had no stop codons and remained in frame with V and J, and every other rearrangement counted as non-productive. CDR3 was defined according to IMGT convention as the region running from the second conserved V-encoded cysteine to the conserved J-encoded phenylalanine. In an earlier analysis of more than 550 of the donors, sequences lacking an unambiguous match to a single V gene segment were excluded. In an earlier analysis of around 600 of the donors, V segments were called functional above 56.7% productive rearrangements and were called segregating when the between-donor standard deviation exceeded 5%. A statistical classification framework was built for diagnosing cytomegalovirus status from the catalog of TCR beta chain sequences. V and J gene assignment, in a later analysis, came from comparing TCR nucleotide sequences with IMGT/GENE-DB human TR gene sequences. In a later analysis, CDR3 sequences and most-parsimonious VDJ recombination scenarios were assigned using the TCRdist pipeline. In a later analysis, each TCR beta chain was defined by its CDR3 amino acid sequence together with its V-gene family, and reads lacking a unique V-gene family were excluded. As a way to deal with suspected cross-contamination and a sequencing artifact, a later analysis dropped 450 to 600 nucleotide sequences that were highly shared and had low generation probability. For each public chain, a later analysis derived a clonal expansion index from normalized ranks of inferred template counts within each repertoire. In a later analysis, generation probabilities were computed with a VDJ recombination model fitted to out-of-frame rearrangements, and the resulting probabilities were checked against IGoR. In a later analysis, hypergeometric tests were used to score TCR-TCR, TCR-HLA and TCR-CMV co-occurrence, with a repertoire-size bias correction applied to TCR pairs. To estimate false discovery rates, a later analysis permuted the HLA or CMV assignments 20 times. A later analysis grouped co-occurring TCRs with DBSCAN, adding TCRdist sequence similarity when clustering within HLA-allele-positive subsets. For co-occurrence clustering, repertoires with fewer than 30,000 or more than 120,000 public chains were excluded, along with five or six repertoires with anomalous nucleotide sharing. Here the immuneACCESS table is served through TCRdb, limited to in-frame sequences with V and J called. Missing clones are a known gap in these copies; in checked studies unresolved V genes cover under half, and the rest lacks a known reason. V and J calls and clone size are those listed in that table; D and trimming were worked out from the DNA. The sample table lists over 150,000 clones, around three quarters of them with a count of one. The ten biggest clones cover 1% of the sample.

This receptor was taken from a woman in her fifties or sixties in good health and CMV-seropositive. Sequencing used PBMCs.

At the DNA level, the sequence is TGTGCCAGCAGCCATCCACGGACTAGCGGGAACACCGGGGAGCTGTTTTTT. It codes for CASSHPRTSGNTGELFF. The rearranged chain carries TRBV14 and TRBJ2-2, and 10 bases in between align with TRBD2. The germline V gene gives CDR1 as SGHDN and CDR2 as FVKESK. The CDR3 runs 17 residues from the cysteine to the phenylalanine. Just CDR3 DNA is preserved here, 51 bases in frame from base 1. The germline V end is reduced by 3 bases and the J end by 1 base; junction bases left unmatched: 5.